One and the same sample provided the 18 T cell receptor beta chains below, sequenced in a study of shared clonotypes between healthy human individuals. Method: immunoSEQ multiplex PCR; TCRdb's copy keeps in-frame clones and lacks some. The repertoire includes about 2 million clones, 90% to 95% of them detected once, and roughly 0.13% sits in the top ten. The sequenced sample was naive CD4+ T cells sorted from blood. Subset defined: CD45RA+ positively selected. All receptors derive from a man aged 18-30 years in good health.

The chain has TRBV6-5 and TRBJ2-7; a weak D match, TRBD1 (5 bases). CDR3 length: 15 residues. With 2 bases removed from V and 7 bases from J, the gap between germline ends came to 18 bases. CDR1 and CDR2 (germline): MNHEY, SVGAGI. CDR3 in amino acids: CASSYGSRAQGEQYF. For the CDR3, the DNA is TGTGCCAGCAGTTACGGGTCCCGGGCCCAGGGAGAGCAGTACTTC.

This clone was counted once. The chain carries TRBV5-4 and TRBJ2-7; the D gene is possibly TRBD1 (5 bases). The CDR3 runs to 15 residues. Per germline, CDR1 SGHNT and CDR2 YYREEE (reference sequence). V was trimmed by 4 bases and J by 3 bases, leaving 17 bases between them. In DNA, the CDR3 is TGTGCCAGCAGCAACGCCCTAGACAGCTTCTACGAGCAGTACTTC. The encoded protein is CASSNALDSFYEQYF. The whole variable domain, remainder taken from reference TRBV5-4 and TRBJ2-7, is ETGVTQSPTHLIKTRGQQVTLRCSSQSGHNTVSWYQQALGQGPQFIFQYYREEENGRGNFPPRFSGLQFPNYSSELNVNALELDDSALYLCASSNALDSFYEQYFGPGTRLTVT.

This chain links TRBV2 with TRBJ1-2, with D possibly TRBD1 on 5 matching bases. CDR3 size: 12 residues. The V gene lost 7 bases and the J gene lost 1 base, with 7 bases spanning the gap. Germline CDR1 is SNHLY and CDR2 is FYNNEI. The CDR3 region has the DNA TGTGCCAGCATTGGGGGTAACTATGGCTACACCTTC. This gives the protein CASIGGNYGYTF.

In regard to this clone: The same CDR3 arises from other DNA sequences in this sample as well. The chain is built from TRBV19 and TRBJ2-7; possible D gene TRBD1, 5 bases. Trimming cost V 1 base and J 1 base, with 8 bases left between them. There are 14 residues in the CDR3. Germline lookup yields CDR1 LNHDA and CDR2 SQIVND (reference sequence). The DNA for the CDR3 is TGTGCCAGTAGTATAGCCAGGGCTTCCTACGAGCAGTACTTC. It specifies CASSIARASYEQYF.

The rearrangement joins TRBV10-3 to TRBJ1-2, with TRBD1 as a possible D gene (6 bases). Trimming removed 5 bases from V and 4 bases from J, with 8 bases in between. This CDR3 region has 12 residues. CDR1 is ENHRY and CDR2 is SYGVKD in the germline V gene. The CDR3 here is CAISKDSYGYTF. The CDR3 DNA reads TGTGCCATCAGTAAGGACAGCTATGGCTACACCTTC.

A word on this clone: A junction boundary mismatches the germline segment, possibly from a read error. The same CDR3 can be traced to other DNA sequences in this sample. The rearrangement joins TRBV5-1 to TRBJ2-3; D call uncertain. This CDR3 is 15 amino acids long. The germline V gene has CDR1 SGHRS and CDR2 YFSETQ. CDR3 in DNA: TGCGCCAGCAGTTTGGACGGGCGCGGCACAGATACGCAGTATTTT. Its protein is CASSLDGRGTDTQYF.

V usage is TRBV9 and J usage is TRBJ2-3, with 7 bases identical to TRBD2. With 4 bases clipped from V and 0 bases from J, the junction kept 2 bases outside the gene matches. Germline V gives CDR1 SGDLS, CDR2 YYNGEE. The CDR3 spans 14 residues. The CDR3 is CASSPAGSTDTQYF. For the CDR3, the DNA is TGTGCCAGCAGCCCAGCGGGAAGCACAGATACGCAGTATTTT.

The genes are TRBV5-1 and TRBJ1-1, with D possibly TRBD1 on 6 matching bases. Trimming shortened V by 0 bases and J by 0 bases, and 9 bases separated the two germline ends. CDR3 length: 15 amino acids. Germline CDR1 and CDR2: SGHRS and YFSETQ. This CDR3 reads CASSLGGTLNTEAFF. The CDR3 bases are TGCGCCAGCAGCTTGGGAGGGACACTGAACACTGAAGCTTTCTTT.

V gene TRBV7-8 combines with J gene TRBJ2-7; 7 nucleotides line up with TRBD2. The V gene end was trimmed by 5 bases and the J gene end by 0 bases; junction bases not matched to a gene: 4. From germline, CDR1 is SGHVS and CDR2 FQNEAQ. The CDR3 length is 14 residues. The CDR3: CASSPGGSSYEQYF. The CDR3 region has the DNA TGTGCCAGCAGCCCCGGGGGGAGCTCCTACGAGCAGTACTTC.

This rearrangement joins TRBV6-5 to TRBJ1-1; weak D call: TRBD1 (6 bases). This CDR3 contains 14 residues. Germline values: CDR1 MNHEY, CDR2 SVGAGI. The germline V and J ends were trimmed by 7 bases and 3 bases, with 15 bases remaining between them. The CDR3 bases are TGTGCCAGCACGCACTCCAGGGGAGACACTGAAGCTTTCTTT. Protein product: CASTHSRGDTEAFF.

This rearrangement joins TRBV6-1 to TRBJ2-2; no definite D call. Germline loops: CDR1 MNHNS, CDR2 SASEGT. This CDR3 contains 13 residues. Trimming removed 6 bases from V and 5 bases from J, with 10 bases in between. The CDR3 loop reads CASSKPVTGELFF. The CDR3 DNA sequence: TGTGCCAGCAGCAAACCAGTGACCGGGGAGCTGTTTTTT.

V and J are TRBV18 and TRBJ2-7; 7 nucleotides line up with TRBD2. The CDR3 consists of 14 residues. CDR1 is KGHSH, CDR2 LQKENI, per germline. J gave up 2 bases and V 8 bases, and 9 bases lay outside the gene matches. The CDR3 DNA follows: TGTGCCAGCGCGGGAGCGGGATCGACCTACGAGCAGTACTTC. It yields the protein CASAGAGSTYEQYF.

The CDR3 nucleotides read TGCAGCGTTGCGGGACAGCAAGTCTCTGGGGCCAACGTCCTGACTTTC. Translated, it gives CSVAGQQVSGANVLTF. The V and J genes are TRBV29-1 and TRBJ2-6, with 7 nucleotides matching TRBD1. V gave up 4 bases and J gave up 0 bases; unmatched junction bases: 6. Germline V gene sequence: CDR1 SQVTM, CDR2 ANQGSEA. The CDR3 is 16 residues long.

J is TRBJ2-7 and V is TRBV5-1; D assignment may be TRBD1 or TRBD2 (5 bases each). V gave up 2 bases and J gave up 3 bases, with 12 bases separating them. This CDR3 comprises 14 residues. CDR1 and CDR2 from the germline V gene are SGHRS and YFSETQ. CDR3 amino acids: CASSLGTPNYEQYF. As DNA, the CDR3 is TGCGCCAGCAGCTTAGGGACGCCAAACTACGAGCAGTACTTC.

The genes are TRBV27 and TRBJ2-2, with unresolved D. The ends were cut back, 7 bases at V and 2 bases at J, with 14 bases in the middle. The germline gives CDR1 MNHEY, CDR2 SMNVEV (reference sequence). The CDR3 has 15 residues. The CDR3 is CASTLFGPNTGELFF. CDR3 DNA sequence: TGTGCCAGCACCCTTTTTGGGCCCAACACCGGGGAGCTGTTTTTT.

This chain uses TRBV5-1 with TRBJ1-4, with unresolved D. V gave up 5 bases and J gave up 3 bases, with 5 bases separating them. Germline loops: CDR1 SGHRS, CDR2 YFSETQ. The CDR3 is made up of 12 amino acids. DNA for the CDR3: TGCGCCAGCAGTTCGTCTAATGAAAAACTGTTTTTT. Translation gives CASSSSNEKLFF.

The gene calls are TRBV5-1 and TRBJ2-7, with TRBD1 as a possible D gene (6 bases). The CDR3 has 16 residues. Trimming cost V 0 bases and J 4 bases, with 17 bases left between them. The germline gives CDR1 SGHRS, CDR2 YFSETQ. CDR3 sequence (DNA): TGCGCCAGCAGCTTGGTGGGGCAGGGGCAGGGTTACGAGCAGTACTTC. Translating gives CASSLVGQGQGYEQYF.

The table lists this clone with a count of one. V gene TRBV6-5 combines with J gene TRBJ1-3; no clear D gene. Germline CDR1 and CDR2: MNHEY and SVGAGI. Trimming took off 10 bases at V and 2 bases at J, with 12 bases between the two ends. CDR3 length: 13 amino acids. The CDR3 protein is CATQLLAGNTIYF. As DNA, the CDR3 is TGTGCCACCCAGTTACTAGCTGGAAACACCATATATTTT.